The clone carrying this TCR beta chain appeared once. The antigen is undetermined. This sample stems from a study of cytomegalovirus exposure and HLA in healthy donors. Study results and limitations: A later analysis associated 16,000 or so TCR beta sequences with HLA alleles at a 0.05 false discovery rate. Investigators reported over 150 TCR beta chains as tied to cytomegalovirus. Across all donors, roughly uniform sequencing depth was an assumption of the presence/absence analyses. About 87% or about 30% of the time was how often most TCR beta V segments were productive, according to an earlier analysis.

PCR amplification relied on 60 Vbeta primers (plus 13 Jbeta primers). Some clones are missing from TCRdb's copy, which holds only in-frame ones; the method was immunoSEQ multiplex PCR. In the table there are about 130,000 clones, about 70% of which are singletons. With 5 bases removed from V and 3 bases from J, the gap between germline ends came to 13 bases. The CDR3 totals 14 residues. CDR1 is SGHNT, CDR2 YENEEA, per germline. This receptor was identified in a woman aged 55-69 years in good health and CMV-seropositive. The chain joins TRBV11-3 to TRBJ2-5; a possible D gene is TRBD2 (5 bases). Sample: PBMCs. The CDR3 is CASSRSPGKETQYF. In nucleotides, the CDR3 is TGTGCCAGCAGCCGAAGTCCGGGAAAAGAGACCCAGTACTTC.